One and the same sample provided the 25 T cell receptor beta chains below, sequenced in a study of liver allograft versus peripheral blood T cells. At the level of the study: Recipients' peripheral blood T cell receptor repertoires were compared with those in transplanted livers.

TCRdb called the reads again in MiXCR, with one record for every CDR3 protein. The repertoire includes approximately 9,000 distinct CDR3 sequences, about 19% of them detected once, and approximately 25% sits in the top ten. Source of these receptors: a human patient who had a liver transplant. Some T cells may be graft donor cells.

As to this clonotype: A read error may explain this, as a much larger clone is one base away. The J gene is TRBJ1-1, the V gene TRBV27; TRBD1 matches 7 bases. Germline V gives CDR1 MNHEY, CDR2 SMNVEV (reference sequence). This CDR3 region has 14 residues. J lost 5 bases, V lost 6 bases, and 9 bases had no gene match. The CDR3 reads CASSIDREDTEAFF. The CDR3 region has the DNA TGTGCCAGCAGCATCGACAGGGAAGATACTGAAGCTTTCTTT.

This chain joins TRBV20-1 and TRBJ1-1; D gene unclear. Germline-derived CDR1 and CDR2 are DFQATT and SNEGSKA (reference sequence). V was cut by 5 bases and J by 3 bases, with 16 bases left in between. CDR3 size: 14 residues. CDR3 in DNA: TGCAGTGCTGAAGAAGCGGGCGGGTACACTGAAGCTTTCTTT. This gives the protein CSAEEAGGYTEAFF.

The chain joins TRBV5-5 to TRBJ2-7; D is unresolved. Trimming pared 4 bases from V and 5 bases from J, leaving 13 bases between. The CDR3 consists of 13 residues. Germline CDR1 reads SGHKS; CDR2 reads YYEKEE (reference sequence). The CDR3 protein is CASSLPSPDEQYF. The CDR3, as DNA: TGTGCCAGCAGCCTCCCCTCCCCTGACGAGCAGTACTTC.

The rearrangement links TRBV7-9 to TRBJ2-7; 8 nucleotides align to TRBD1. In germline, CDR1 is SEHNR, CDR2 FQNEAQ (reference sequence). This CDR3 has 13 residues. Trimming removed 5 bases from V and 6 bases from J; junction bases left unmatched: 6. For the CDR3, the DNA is TGTGCCAGCAGCACCCCAGGGGGCGTCGAGCAGTACTTC. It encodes CASSTPGGVEQYF.

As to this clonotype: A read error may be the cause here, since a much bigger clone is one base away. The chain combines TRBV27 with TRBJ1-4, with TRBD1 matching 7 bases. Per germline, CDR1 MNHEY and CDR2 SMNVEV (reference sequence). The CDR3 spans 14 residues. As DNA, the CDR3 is TGTGCCAGCAGTCCAACAGGGGCTAATGAAAAACTGTTATTT. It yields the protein CASSPTGANEKLLF.

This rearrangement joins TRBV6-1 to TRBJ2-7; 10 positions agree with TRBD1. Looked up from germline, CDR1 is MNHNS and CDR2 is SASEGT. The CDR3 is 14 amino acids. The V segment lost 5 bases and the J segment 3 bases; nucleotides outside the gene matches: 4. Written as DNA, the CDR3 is TGTGCCAGCAGTCTGACAGGGGGCTTCTACGAGCAGTACTTC. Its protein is CASSLTGGFYEQYF.

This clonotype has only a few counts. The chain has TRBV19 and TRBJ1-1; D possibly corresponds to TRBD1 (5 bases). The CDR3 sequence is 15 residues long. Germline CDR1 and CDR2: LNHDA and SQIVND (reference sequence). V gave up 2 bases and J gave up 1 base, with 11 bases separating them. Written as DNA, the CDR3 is TGTGCCAGTAGTATATTAGGAGGGGCGAACACTGAAGCTTTCTTT. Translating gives CASSILGGANTEAFF.

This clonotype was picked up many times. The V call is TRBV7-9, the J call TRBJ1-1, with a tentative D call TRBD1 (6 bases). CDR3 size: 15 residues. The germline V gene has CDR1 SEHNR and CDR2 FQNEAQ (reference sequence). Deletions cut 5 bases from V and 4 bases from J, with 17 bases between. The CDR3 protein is CASSLRGRGGTEAFF. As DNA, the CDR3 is TGTGCCAGCAGCCTGAGGGGCAGGGGAGGCACTGAAGCTTTCTTT.

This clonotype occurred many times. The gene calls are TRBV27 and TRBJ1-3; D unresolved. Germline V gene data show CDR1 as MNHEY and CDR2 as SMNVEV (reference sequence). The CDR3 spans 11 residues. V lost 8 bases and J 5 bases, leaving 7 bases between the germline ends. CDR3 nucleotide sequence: TGTGCCAGCGTTGGACGAAACACCATATATTTT. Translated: CASVGRNTIYF.

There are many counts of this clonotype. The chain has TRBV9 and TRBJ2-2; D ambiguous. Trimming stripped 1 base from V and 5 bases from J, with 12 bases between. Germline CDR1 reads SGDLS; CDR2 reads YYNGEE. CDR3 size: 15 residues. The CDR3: CASSVTPAETGELFF. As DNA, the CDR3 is TGTGCCAGCAGCGTAACGCCGGCGGAGACCGGGGAGCTGTTTTTT. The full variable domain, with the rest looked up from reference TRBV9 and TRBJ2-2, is DSGVTQTPKHLITATGQRVTLRCSPRSGDLSVYWYQQSLDQGLQFLIQYYNGEERAKGNILERFSAQQFPDLHSELNLSSLELGDSALYFCASSVTPAETGELFFGEGSRLTVL.

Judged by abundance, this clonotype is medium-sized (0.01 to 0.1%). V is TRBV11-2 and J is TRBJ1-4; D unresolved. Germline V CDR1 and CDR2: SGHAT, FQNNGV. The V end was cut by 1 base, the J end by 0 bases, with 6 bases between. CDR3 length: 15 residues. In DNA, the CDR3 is TGTGCCAGCAGCTTAGGGGGAGCAACTAATGAAAAACTGTTTTTT. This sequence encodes CASSLGGATNEKLFF.

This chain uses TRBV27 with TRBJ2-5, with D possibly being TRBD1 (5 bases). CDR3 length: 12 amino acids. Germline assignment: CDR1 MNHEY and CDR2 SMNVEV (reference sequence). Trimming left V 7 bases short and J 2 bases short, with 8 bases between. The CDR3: CASKGLQETQYF. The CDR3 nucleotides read TGTGCCAGCAAGGGGCTTCAAGAGACCCAGTACTTC.

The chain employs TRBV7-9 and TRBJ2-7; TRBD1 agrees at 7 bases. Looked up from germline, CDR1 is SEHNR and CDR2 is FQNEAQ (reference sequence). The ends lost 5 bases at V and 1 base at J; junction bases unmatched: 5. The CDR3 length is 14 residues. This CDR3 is CASSQTGQSYEQYF. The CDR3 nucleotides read TGTGCCAGCAGCCAAACGGGACAGTCCTACGAGCAGTACTTC.

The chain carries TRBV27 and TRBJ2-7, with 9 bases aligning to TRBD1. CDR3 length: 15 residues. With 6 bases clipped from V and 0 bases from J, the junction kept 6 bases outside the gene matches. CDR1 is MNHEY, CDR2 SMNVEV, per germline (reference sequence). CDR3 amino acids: CASSHRGLPSYEQYF. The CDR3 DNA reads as TGTGCCAGCAGCCACAGGGGGCTCCCCTCCTACGAGCAGTACTTC.

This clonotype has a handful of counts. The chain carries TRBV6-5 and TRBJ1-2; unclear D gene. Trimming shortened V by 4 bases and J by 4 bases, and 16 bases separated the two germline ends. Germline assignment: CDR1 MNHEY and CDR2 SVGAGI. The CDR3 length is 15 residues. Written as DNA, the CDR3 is TGTGCCAGCAGTTCCACTTCACAGTCCCTCTATGGCTACACCTTC. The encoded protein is CASSSTSQSLYGYTF.

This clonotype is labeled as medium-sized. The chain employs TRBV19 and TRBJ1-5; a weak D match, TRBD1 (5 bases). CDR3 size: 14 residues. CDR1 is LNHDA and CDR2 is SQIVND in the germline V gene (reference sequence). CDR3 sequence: CASSPTDGNQPQHF. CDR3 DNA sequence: TGTGCTTCCAGCCCGACAGACGGAAATCAGCCCCAGCATTTT.

The DNA for the CDR3 is TGTGCCAGCAGCTTTATTTGGGACAGCGGCGAGCAGTACTTC. It is translated as CASSFIWDSGEQYF. The V gene is TRBV5-5, the J gene TRBJ2-7; 7 nucleotides match TRBD1. This CDR3 region has 14 residues. CDR1 is SGHKS, CDR2 YYEKEE, per germline (reference sequence). V shed 2 bases and J 6 bases; nucleotides not matched to a gene: 8. Looking up the rest from reference TRBV5-5 and TRBJ2-7 gives the full variable domain: DAGVTQSPTHLIKTRGQQVTLRCSPISGHKSVSWYQQVLGQGPQFIFQYYEKEERGRGNFPDRFSARQFPNYSSELNVNALLLGDSALYLCASSFIWDSGEQYFGPGTRLTVT.

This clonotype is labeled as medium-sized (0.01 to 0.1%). The CDR3 region is CASRGIWTEAFF. As DNA, the CDR3 is TGTGCCAGCAGAGGGATATGGACTGAAGCTTTCTTT. J is TRBJ1-1 and V is TRBV27; D not resolved. Deletions cut 6 bases from V and 5 bases from J, with 10 bases between. The CDR3 extends over 12 amino acids. Germline V gene lookup returns CDR1 MNHEY and CDR2 SMNVEV (reference sequence).

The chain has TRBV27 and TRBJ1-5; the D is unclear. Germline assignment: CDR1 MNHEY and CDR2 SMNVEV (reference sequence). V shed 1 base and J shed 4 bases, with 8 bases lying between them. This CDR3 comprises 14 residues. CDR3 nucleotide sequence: TGTGCCAGCAGTTTATGGCCAGCAAATCAGCCCCAGCATTTT. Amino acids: CASSLWPANQPQHF.

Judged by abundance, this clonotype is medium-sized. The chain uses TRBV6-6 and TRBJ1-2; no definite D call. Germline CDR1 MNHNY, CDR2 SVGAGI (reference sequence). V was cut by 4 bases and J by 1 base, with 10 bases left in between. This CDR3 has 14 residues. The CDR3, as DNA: TGTGCCAGCAGTTCCCCGACTGATAACTATGGCTACACCTTC. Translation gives CASSSPTDNYGYTF.

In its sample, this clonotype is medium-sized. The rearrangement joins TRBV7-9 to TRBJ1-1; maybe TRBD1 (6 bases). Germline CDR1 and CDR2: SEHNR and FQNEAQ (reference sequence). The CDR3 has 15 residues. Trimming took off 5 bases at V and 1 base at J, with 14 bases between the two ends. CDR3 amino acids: CASSLLGGWNTEAFF. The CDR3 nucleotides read TGTGCCAGCAGCCTACTAGGGGGGTGGAACACTGAAGCTTTCTTT.

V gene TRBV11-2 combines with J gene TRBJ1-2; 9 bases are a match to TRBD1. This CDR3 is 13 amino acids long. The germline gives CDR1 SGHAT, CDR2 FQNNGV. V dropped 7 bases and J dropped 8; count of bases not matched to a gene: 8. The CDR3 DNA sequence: TGTGCCAGCAACATGTTACAGGGGGCGGGCTACACCTTC. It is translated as CASNMLQGAGYTF.

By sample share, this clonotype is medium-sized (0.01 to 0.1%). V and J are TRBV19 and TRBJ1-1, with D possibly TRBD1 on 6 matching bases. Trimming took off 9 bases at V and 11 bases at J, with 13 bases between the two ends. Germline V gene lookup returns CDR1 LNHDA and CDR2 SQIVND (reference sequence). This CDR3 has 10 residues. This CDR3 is CASPRGRAFF. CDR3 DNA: TGTGCCAGCCCTAGGGGGAGGGCTTTCTTT.

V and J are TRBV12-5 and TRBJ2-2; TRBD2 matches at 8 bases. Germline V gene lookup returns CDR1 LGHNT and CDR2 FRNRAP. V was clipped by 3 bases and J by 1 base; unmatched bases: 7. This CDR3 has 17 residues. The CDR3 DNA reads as TGTGCTAGTGGTTTACCGCGGGGGGTTGGGAACACCGGGGAGCTGTTTTTT. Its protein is CASGLPRGVGNTGELFF.

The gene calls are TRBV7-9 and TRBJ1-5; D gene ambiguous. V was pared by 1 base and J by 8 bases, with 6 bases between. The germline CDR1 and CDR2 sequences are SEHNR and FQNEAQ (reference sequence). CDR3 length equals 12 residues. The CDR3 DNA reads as TGTGCCAGCAGCTTAGGCTCGGAGCCCCAGCATTTT. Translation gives CASSLGSEPQHF. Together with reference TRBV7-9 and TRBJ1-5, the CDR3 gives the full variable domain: DTGVSQNPRHKITKRGQNVTFRCDPISEHNRLYWYRQTLGQGPEFLTYFQNEAQLEKSRLLSDRFSAERPKGSFSTLEIQRTEQGDSAMYLCASSLGSEPQHFGDGTRLSIL.